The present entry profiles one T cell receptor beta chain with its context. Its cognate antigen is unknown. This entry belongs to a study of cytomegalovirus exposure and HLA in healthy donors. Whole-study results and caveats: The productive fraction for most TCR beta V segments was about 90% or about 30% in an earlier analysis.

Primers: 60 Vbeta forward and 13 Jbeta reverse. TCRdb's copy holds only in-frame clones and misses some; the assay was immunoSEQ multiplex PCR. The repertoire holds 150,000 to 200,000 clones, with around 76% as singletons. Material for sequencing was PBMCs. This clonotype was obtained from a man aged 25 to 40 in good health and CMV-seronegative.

CDR3 in DNA: TGTGCCAGTAGTATTTTAGTGTTACAGTCGGATCAGCCCCAGCATTTT. Translation gives CASSILVLQSDQPQHF. This chain links TRBV19 with TRBJ1-5; D is unresolved. Germline-derived CDR1 and CDR2 are LNHDA and SQIVND (reference sequence). CDR3 length equals 16 residues. Trimming pared 3 bases from V and 5 bases from J, leaving 17 bases between.